The 27 T cell receptor beta chains presented below share a single source sample, sequenced in a study of blood T cells in healthy people across ages. Primed by a sample-barcoded 5' primer and a J-beta primer mix, a second PCR proceeded for 7 to 11 cycles. MiXCR was run by TCRdb on the 5' RACE reads, yielding one entry per CDR3 protein. The table records more than 1,400,000 distinct CDR3 sequences, 42% of them present only once. Sequences were obtained from blood. The receptors here all came from a woman aged 18-30 years in good health.

The gene calls are TRBV2 and TRBJ2-7; D gene ambiguous. Germline CDR1 is SNHLY and CDR2 is FYNNEI. The CDR3 is 13 residues long. The V end lost 11 bases, the J end lost 0 bases, and 14 bases lay between the germline ends. The CDR3 loop reads CAGQTTSSYEQYF. Here the CDR3 DNA reads TGTGCCGGTCAAACCACTTCCTCCTACGAGCAGTACTTC. The full variable domain, its missing parts supplied by reference TRBV2 and TRBJ2-7, is EPEVTQTPSHQVTQMGQEVILRCVPISNHLYFYWYRQILGQKVEFLVSFYNNEISEKSEIFDDQFSVERPDGSNFTLKIRSTKLEDSAMYFCAGQTTSSYEQYFGPGTRLTVT.

This clonotype was found a few times. V is TRBV5-1 and J is TRBJ2-3; no clear D gene. The CDR3 runs 17 residues. Trimming cost V 0 bases and J 2 bases, with 16 bases left between them. The germline gives CDR1 SGHRS, CDR2 YFSETQ. The CDR3 bases are TGCGCCAGCAGCTTGGCCAGCGACTCCGCTCTCACAGATACGCAGTATTTT. This sequence encodes CASSLASDSALTDTQYF.

The chain links TRBV7-2 to TRBJ1-3; 7 bases align to TRBD1. V lost 6 bases and J lost 3; bases outside the gene matches: 5. In germline, CDR1 is SGHTA, CDR2 FQGNSA. This CDR3 is 14 amino acids long. The CDR3 sequence is CASSVTGVGNTIYF. In nucleotides, the CDR3 is TGTGCCAGCAGTGTTACAGGGGTTGGAAACACCATATATTTT.

Details on this clonotype: A single base separates this from a much larger clone, so it may be a read error. V and J are TRBV4-1 and TRBJ2-5, with a weak D call TRBD2 (5 bases). CDR3 length: 14 amino acids. Trimming pared 0 bases from V and 11 bases from J, leaving 16 bases between. Germline V CDR1 and CDR2: MGHRA, YSYEKL. DNA for the CDR3: TGCGCCAGCAGCCAAGATTTGGTCGGGAATGAGCAGTACTTC. Translation: CASSQDLVGNEQYF.

Here the CDR3 DNA reads TGTGCCAGCAGTTACCGGCAGGGCTACGAGCAGTACTTC. Protein product: CASSYRQGYEQYF. The chain employs TRBV6-5 and TRBJ2-7, with D perhaps matching TRBD1 (5 bases). Trimming removed 2 bases at V and 3 bases at J, with 8 bases between. This CDR3 region has 13 residues. Per the germline V gene, CDR1 is MNHEY and CDR2 is SVGAGI.

In this sample, this clonotype turned up a few times. The chain employs TRBV15 and TRBJ1-2; tentatively, D is TRBD1 (5 bases). Trimming removed 8 bases from V and 3 bases from J, with 16 bases in between. This CDR3 has 14 amino acids. Germline assignment: CDR1 LNHNV and CDR2 YYDKDF (reference sequence). In nucleotides, the CDR3 is TGTGCCACCCTCGGGGGAGGGTTCGACTATGGCTACACCTTC. Amino acids: CATLGGGFDYGYTF.

The V and J genes are TRBV2 and TRBJ1-6, with 8 bases that match TRBD1. CDR1 is SNHLY and CDR2 is FYNNEI in the germline V gene. J lost 10 bases, V lost 1 base, and 6 bases had no gene match. The CDR3 covers 15 residues. This chain's CDR3 is CASSEEGTGRSPLHF. The CDR3 nucleotides read TGTGCCAGCAGTGAAGAAGGGACAGGAAGATCACCCCTCCACTTT. Full variable domain (missing parts from reference TRBV2 and TRBJ1-6): EPEVTQTPSHQVTQMGQEVILRCVPISNHLYFYWYRQILGQKVEFLVSFYNNEISEKSEIFDDQFSVERPDGSNFTLKIRSTKLEDSAMYFCASSEEGTGRSPLHFGNGTRLTVT.

About this clonotype: Possible read error: a much larger clone is one base away. The chain combines TRBV29-1 with TRBJ1-2; D not certain. The CDR3 covers 11 residues. The germline V gene has CDR1 SQVTM and CDR2 ANQGSEA. V lost 7 bases to trimming and J lost 4 bases, with 10 bases between them. This chain's CDR3 is CSGGGSYGYTF. The CDR3 DNA reads as TGCAGCGGTGGAGGAAGCTATGGCTACACCTTC.

V usage is TRBV14 and J usage is TRBJ2-5; D possibly corresponds to TRBD2 (6 bases). CDR1 SGHDN and CDR2 FVKESK come from the germline V gene. The CDR3 runs to 14 residues. V lost 4 bases and J 4 bases, leaving 13 bases between the germline ends. The CDR3 protein is CASSPRGRRETQYF. Written as DNA, the CDR3 is TGTGCCAGCAGCCCCCGGGGGAGACGAGAGACCCAGTACTTC.

This clonotype was picked up a small number of times. V gene TRBV20-1 combines with J gene TRBJ2-7; D is unclear. Trimming took off 0 bases at V and 5 bases at J, with 11 bases between the two ends. Germline values: CDR1 DFQATT, CDR2 SNEGSKA (reference sequence). This CDR3 is built from 13 residues. The CDR3 region has the DNA TGCAGTGCTAGAGATCTGGGGTTCGACGAGCAGTACTTC. It translates to CSARDLGFDEQYF.

This clonotype was counted only a few times. At one end the junction does not follow the germline gene, possibly because of a read error. The CDR3 sequence: CASSVDAGQPQHF. The CDR3 DNA reads as TGTGCCAGCAGCGTAGATGCTGGTCAGCCCCAGCATTTT. The chain links TRBV11-2 to TRBJ1-5; D call uncertain. Germline V CDR1 and CDR2: SGHAT, FQNNGV. This CDR3 contains 13 residues.

The chain joins TRBV4-1 to TRBJ2-3, with 8 nucleotides matching TRBD2. V lost 5 bases and J lost 2; bases outside the gene matches: 12. Germline V lookup: CDR1 MGHRA, CDR2 YSYEKL. The CDR3 consists of 17 residues. CDR3 in amino acids: CASSDPQAGATTDTQYF. DNA for the CDR3: TGCGCCAGCAGCGATCCCCAAGCGGGGGCAACCACAGATACGCAGTATTTT.

This clonotype was detected a few times. The rearrangement links TRBV6-6 to TRBJ2-4; TRBD1 matches 10 bases. The J call may be wrong; the DNA end is better matched by TRBJ2-7. CDR3 length equals 16 residues. Germline V lookup: CDR1 MNHNY, CDR2 SVGAGI (reference sequence). This chain's CDR3 is CASSYPDRGIGYEQYF. DNA for the CDR3: TGTGCCAGCAGTTACCCGGACAGGGGGATCGGCTACGAGCAGTACTTC.

The chain combines TRBV10-3 with TRBJ1-1; 8 bases map to TRBD1. The CDR3 loop spans 14 amino acids. V trimming: 2 bases; J trimming: 6 bases; junction bases outside the gene matches: 5. Per the germline V gene, CDR1 is ENHRY and CDR2 is SYGVKD. DNA of the CDR3: TGTGCCATCAGTGAGGCAGGGGGCTATGCTGAAGCTTTCTTT. Protein sequence: CAISEAGGYAEAFF.

V usage is TRBV9 and J usage is TRBJ2-5, with 9 positions matching TRBD2. The trim removed 0 bases at V and 4 bases at J, leaving 4 bases unmatched. CDR1 is SGDLS, CDR2 YYNGEE, per germline. This CDR3 is 15 amino acids long. CDR3 amino acids: CASSVVGAGGETQYF. DNA for the CDR3: TGTGCCAGCAGCGTAGTTGGAGCGGGGGGAGAGACCCAGTACTTC.

J is TRBJ2-7 and V is TRBV30; possible D gene TRBD1, 6 bases. The CDR3 length is 11 residues. V was clipped by 5 bases and J by 2 bases, with 7 bases between them. Germline V lookup: CDR1 GTSNPN, CDR2 SVGIG (reference sequence). DNA of the CDR3: TGTGCCTGGGACAGGACCTACGAGCAGTACTTC. This translates into CAWDRTYEQYF.

A word on this clonotype: At one end, the junction sequence differs from germline, possibly due to a read error. The gene calls are TRBV3-1 and TRBJ2-3; 12 bases match TRBD2. Germline values: CDR1 LGHDT, CDR2 YNNKEL (reference sequence). The CDR3 extends over 16 amino acids. CDR3 region: CASSQQGLAGTATQYF. Written as DNA, the CDR3 is TGTGCCAGCAGCCAACAAGGACTAGCGGGGACAGCTACGCAGTATTTT.

In regard to this clonotype: The junction does not match germline at one end; this may be a read error. V gene TRBV24-1 combines with J gene TRBJ1-2; D call uncertain. This CDR3 comprises 11 residues. CDR1 is KGHDR and CDR2 is SFDVKD in the germline V gene. The DNA for the CDR3 is TGTGCCACCACTGATGGCTATGGCTACACCTTC. It yields the protein CATTDGYGYTF.

A few counts support this clonotype. The rearrangement links TRBV3-1 to TRBJ2-2; possibly TRBD2 for D (6 bases). Germline V gene data show CDR1 as LGHDT and CDR2 as YNNKEL (reference sequence). V lost 0 bases, J lost 5 bases, and 16 bases lay in between. CDR3 length: 17 residues. The CDR3 spells CASSQDLRELETGELFF. The CDR3 DNA follows: TGTGCCAGCAGCCAAGATCTCCGGGAGTTGGAGACCGGGGAGCTGTTTTTT.

The chain uses TRBV7-9 and TRBJ1-2, with unresolved D. This CDR3 has 12 residues. CDR1 and CDR2 from the germline V gene are SEHNR and FQNEAQ (reference sequence). V lost 3 bases, J lost 8 bases, and 10 bases lay in between. The CDR3 protein is CASSLPVEGYTF. In DNA form, the CDR3 reads TGTGCCAGCAGCTTGCCCGTGGAGGGCTACACCTTC.

The chain couples TRBV29-1 to TRBJ2-3; perhaps TRBD1 as D (6 bases). CDR3 length equals 13 residues. V was shortened by 6 bases and J by 1 base, with 11 bases between the two germline ends. The germline V gene has CDR1 SQVTM and CDR2 ANQGSEA. The CDR3 spells CSVTWTGTDTQYF. The DNA for the CDR3 is TGCAGCGTCACCTGGACAGGCACAGATACGCAGTATTTT.

In this sample, this clonotype turned up a few times. The gene calls are TRBV20-1 and TRBJ2-4, with 8 nucleotides matching TRBD2. The CDR3 extends over 13 amino acids. V shed 6 bases, J shed 13 bases, and the junction held 14 bases outside the gene matches. In germline, CDR1 is DFQATT, CDR2 SNEGSKA (reference sequence). The CDR3 DNA follows: TGCAGTGCGAGCGGGAGCTACGGGGAGGAGCAGTACTTC. It specifies CSASGSYGEEQYF.

The chain uses TRBV20-1 and TRBJ1-5, with D tentatively TRBD1 (6 bases). The CDR3 consists of 15 residues. CDR1 and CDR2 from the germline V gene are DFQATT and SNEGSKA (reference sequence). Trimming cost V 0 bases and J 1 base, with 10 bases left between them. Here the CDR3 reads CSARDGGPSNQPQHF. CDR3 DNA: TGCAGTGCTAGAGACGGGGGCCCAAGCAATCAGCCCCAGCATTTT.

This clonotype came up many times. V gene TRBV12-3 or TRBV12-4 combines with J gene TRBJ2-7, with a possible D match to TRBD1 (5 bases). V lost 1 base and J 4 bases, leaving 11 bases between the germline ends. CDR3 size: 14 residues. The CDR3 DNA is TGTGCCAGCAGTTTAGGGGGCGATTTTTACGAGCAGTACTTC. Its protein product is CASSLGGDFYEQYF.

This clonotype was seen ten or more times. The chain carries TRBV4-1 and TRBJ2-7, with D uncertain. The germline V gene has CDR1 MGHRA and CDR2 YSYEKL. The length of the CDR3 is 14 residues. The V and J ends lost 1 base and 3 bases respectively, with 10 bases between them. CDR3 coding DNA: TGCGCCAGCAGCCAAGGGTCGGGTGGCTACGAGCAGTACTTC. As protein: CASSQGSGGYEQYF.

The rearrangement uses TRBV10-3 and TRBJ1-1, with D unresolved. This CDR3 contains 13 residues. Looked up from germline, CDR1 is ENHRY and CDR2 is SYGVKD. V shed 3 bases and J shed 2 bases, with 7 bases lying between them. The CDR3 here is CAISDPPNTEAFF. The CDR3 DNA sequence: TGTGCCATCAGTGATCCTCCTAACACTGAAGCTTTCTTT.

In this sample, this clonotype turned up many times. This rearrangement joins TRBV12-3 or TRBV12-4 to TRBJ2-7; D may be TRBD1 (6 bases). CDR3 length equals 13 residues. V lost 10 bases and J lost 0, with 13 bases in between. Here the CDR3 reads CATGKGDSYEQYF. CDR3 sequence (DNA): TGTGCCACGGGTAAGGGGGACTCCTACGAGCAGTACTTC.